This paragraph reports one T cell receptor beta chain. In the study's own analysis: Reference gene primer amplification yielded estimated nucleated cell counts. TCRdb's table, derived via immunoSEQ multiplex PCR, lists solely in-frame clones and lacks some. V and J calls and clone size are as listed in that table; D and trimming were resolved from the DNA. The repertoire holds roughly 190,000 clones, with 82% as singletons. This record comes from a study of blood T cell repertoires in COVID-19. The CDR3 is made up of 15 amino acids. Germline values: CDR1 SGHKS, CDR2 YYEKEE (reference sequence). Germline trimming cut 4 bases from V and 3 bases from J; bases unmatched to any gene: 5.

Sample: PBMCs or T cells enriched from blood (not recorded which). The sequence came from a woman in her fifties or sixties with acute COVID-19. The chain has TRBV5-5 and TRBJ1-5; TRBD1 aligns across 9 bases. The CDR3 loop is CASSAGTGTNQPQHF. CDR3 DNA: TGTGCCAGCAGCGCCGGGACAGGGACCAATCAGCCCCAGCATTTT. The complete variable domain, with remaining parts taken from reference TRBV5-5 and TRBJ1-5, reads DAGVTQSPTHLIKTRGQQVTLRCSPISGHKSVSWYQQVLGQGPQFIFQYYEKEERGRGNFPDRFSARQFPNYSSELNVNALLLGDSALYLCASSAGTGTNQPQHFGDGTRLSIL.